Here is one T cell receptor beta chain with its context. The ends were cut back, 5 bases at V and 2 bases at J, with 22 bases in the middle. The CDR3 runs 18 residues. Germline V gene data show CDR1 as MDHEN and CDR2 as SYDVKM. This record comes from a study of T cells in Graves' hyperthyroidism and ophthalmopathy. Diagnosis of hyperthyroidism was new in patients aged 18 to 65, and its duration was under 2 months. The PBMCs had their origin in about 9.7 ml of fresh peripheral blood. There were TCR beta CDR3 regions amplified from RNA transcripts. A set of HTBI primers served as the primers for a first-round RT-PCR of the TCR CDR3. TCRdb re-called the multiplex PCR reads through MiXCR, storing one row per CDR3 protein. The table includes 350,000 to 500,000 distinct CDR3 sequences, roughly an eighth detected once.

The chain is built from TRBV28 and TRBJ1-3, with a weak D call TRBD1 (6 bases). Material: blood. The clonotype comes from a woman under 30 with Graves' hyperthyroidism. This chain's CDR3 is CASSSPSGTFLTGNTIYF. CDR3 nucleotides: TGTGCCAGCAGTAGCCCGTCCGGGACATTTTTGACTGGAAACACCATATATTTT.